Shown below are 31 T cell receptor beta chains from a single sample sequenced in a study of T cell changes during pregnancy in multiple sclerosis. Profiled with immunoSEQ multiplex PCR; TCRdb holds only in-frame clones, not every one. The sample comprises 40,000 to 60,000 clones, around 93% of which are singletons, and 5.9% rests with the top ten. The source material was CD8+ T cells from peripheral blood mononuclear cells, sampled in the first trimester of pregnancy. These TCRs come from a female donor with multiple sclerosis, enrolled in a pregnancy study.

This clone was found once. The rearrangement joins TRBV19 to TRBJ2-1; D might be TRBD1 (5 bases). CDR3 length: 16 residues. Trimming took 5 bases from V and 1 from J, leaving 15 bases between them. Germline V gene data show CDR1 as LNHDA and CDR2 as SQIVND (reference sequence). As DNA, the CDR3 is TGTGCCAGTAGTCCCTTAGGTGGGGCTTCCTACAATGAGCAGTTCTTC. Amino acid sequence: CASSPLGGASYNEQFF.

This clone was detected once. The chain is built from TRBV28 and TRBJ2-1; TRBD1 aligns across 7 bases. CDR1 is MDHEN and CDR2 is SYDVKM in the germline V gene. The CDR3 contains 16 residues. Unmatched junction bases numbered 14, after V lost 6 bases and J lost 6 bases. The CDR3 reads CASSPSTGRYSNEQFF. CDR3 nucleotide sequence: TGTGCCAGCAGCCCTTCGACAGGGAGATACTCCAATGAGCAGTTCTTC.

This clone was detected once. The chain has TRBV5-4 and TRBJ2-7, with TRBD1 as a possible D gene (6 bases). Germline V gene data show CDR1 as SGHNT and CDR2 as YYREEE (reference sequence). V was trimmed by 3 bases and J by 2 bases, leaving 15 bases between them. The CDR3 loop spans 15 amino acids. CDR3 sequence: CASSSAVQGTYEQYF. The CDR3 nucleotides read TGTGCCAGCAGCTCAGCGGTCCAGGGGACCTACGAGCAGTACTTC.

V gene TRBV5-4 combines with J gene TRBJ2-7; 10 bases line up with TRBD1. J was trimmed by 2 bases and V by 4 bases; bases with no gene match: 6. CDR3 length: 15 residues. Germline loops: CDR1 SGHNT, CDR2 YYREEE (reference sequence). The CDR3 sequence is CASSPGGTGAYEQYF. The CDR3 bases are TGTGCCAGCAGCCCTGGCGGGACAGGGGCCTACGAGCAGTACTTC.

This chain connects TRBV19 to TRBJ1-5, with D possibly being TRBD1 (5 bases). This CDR3 contains 13 residues. Germline V gene lookup returns CDR1 LNHDA and CDR2 SQIVND (reference sequence). The V gene lost 3 bases and the J gene lost 6 bases, with 9 bases spanning the gap. CDR3 amino acids: CASSMGRGQPQHF. The CDR3 DNA follows: TGTGCCAGTAGTATGGGGAGGGGTCAGCCCCAGCATTTT.

The rearrangement links TRBV11-2 to TRBJ1-1; unclear D gene. The CDR3 contains 12 residues. Germline V gene sequence: CDR1 SGHAT, CDR2 FQNNGV. Trimming shortened V by 3 bases and J by 7 bases, and 9 bases separated the two germline ends. The CDR3 sequence: CASSFLYFEAFF. CDR3 coding DNA: TGTGCCAGCAGCTTTCTCTATTTTGAAGCTTTCTTT.

The chain has TRBV2 and TRBJ1-1; D might be TRBD1 (6 bases). The CDR3 extends over 14 amino acids. Germline V gene lookup returns CDR1 SNHLY and CDR2 FYNNEI. The V end lost 9 bases, the J end lost 3 bases, and 17 bases lay between the germline ends. The CDR3 region is CARDPGTPYTEAFF. CDR3 nucleotides: TGTGCCAGGGACCCCGGGACACCTTACACTGAAGCTTTCTTT.

The chain is built from TRBV2 and TRBJ2-1; 9 bases are a match to TRBD1. CDR3 length: 13 residues. CDR1 and CDR2 (germline): SNHLY, FYNNEI. The V segment lost 6 bases and the J segment 3 bases; nucleotides outside the gene matches: 0. CDR3 in DNA: TGTGCCAGCAGGGGACAGGGCTACAATGAGCAGTTCTTC. Protein product: CASRGQGYNEQFF. The entire variable domain, with the rest obtained from reference TRBV2 and TRBJ2-1, is as follows: EPEVTQTPSHQVTQMGQEVILRCVPISNHLYFYWYRQILGQKVEFLVSFYNNEISEKSEIFDDQFSVERPDGSNFTLKIRSTKLEDSAMYFCASRGQGYNEQFFGPGTRLTVL.

J is TRBJ2-7 and V is TRBV27, with TRBD2 identical over 13 bases. The length of the CDR3 is 14 residues. V gave up 6 bases and J gave up 1 base; unmatched junction bases: 0. Per germline, CDR1 MNHEY and CDR2 SMNVEV (reference sequence). Written as DNA, the CDR3 is TGTGCCAGCAGACTAGCGGGAGGGTCCTACGAGCAGTACTTC. Encoded protein: CASRLAGGSYEQYF.

V is TRBV2 and J is TRBJ2-1; D unresolved. The CDR3 sequence is 11 residues long. Trimming removed 7 bases from V and 4 bases from J, with 5 bases in between. CDR1 and CDR2 from the germline V gene are SNHLY and FYNNEI. The CDR3 coding sequence is TGTGCCAGCACGGTTTACAATGAGCAGTTCTTC. It is translated as CASTVYNEQFF.

This chain links TRBV19 with TRBJ1-5; TRBD1 aligns across 7 bases. The CDR3 consists of 15 residues. Germline CDR1 is LNHDA and CDR2 is SQIVND (reference sequence). J gave up 6 bases and V 4 bases, and 9 bases lay outside the gene matches. DNA of the CDR3: TGTGCCAGTAGTACCACAGGGGCCTGGGGTCAGCCCCAGCATTTT. As protein: CASSTTGAWGQPQHF. Full variable domain (outside the CDR3, taken from reference TRBV19 and TRBJ1-5): DGGITQSPKYLFRKEGQNVTLSCEQNLNHDAMYWYRQDPGQGLRLIYYSQIVNDFQKGDIAEGYSVSREKKESFPLTVTSAQKNPTAFYLCASSTTGAWGQPQHFGDGTRLSIL.

The CDR3 DNA reads as TGTGCCAGCAGGAACAGGGGTCACTCCTACGAGCAGTACTTC. The encoded protein is CASRNRGHSYEQYF. V is TRBV28 and J is TRBJ2-7, with 7 bases aligning to TRBD1. Germline-derived CDR1 and CDR2 are MDHEN and SYDVKM. The CDR3 runs 14 residues. V lost 6 bases to trimming and J lost 0 bases; unmatched junction nucleotides: 5.

This chain joins TRBV6-5 and TRBJ2-2, with unresolved D. The CDR3 loop spans 13 amino acids. The V end lost 2 bases, the J end lost 5 bases, and 6 bases lay between the germline ends. Looked up from germline, CDR1 is MNHEY and CDR2 is SVGAGI. The CDR3 sequence: CASSYRVTGELFF. The CDR3 coding sequence is TGTGCCAGCAGTTACCGTGTAACCGGGGAGCTGTTTTTT.

The V and J genes are TRBV4-3 and TRBJ2-7; D possibly corresponds to TRBD2 (5 bases). Germline V gene data show CDR1 as LGHNA and CDR2 as YSLEER. Trimming took off 0 bases at V and 2 bases at J, with 8 bases between the two ends. This CDR3 is built from 14 residues. Written as DNA, the CDR3 is TGCGCCAGCAGCCAAGAGTCGGGGACCTACGAGCAGTACTTC. Translation gives CASSQESGTYEQYF.

The chain combines TRBV6-1 with TRBJ1-5; no firm D call. This CDR3 spans 15 amino acids. Germline CDR1 reads MNHNS; CDR2 reads SASEGT. Trimming took off 5 bases at V and 1 base at J, with 12 bases between the two ends. The CDR3 reads CASSPDWASNQPQHF. The CDR3 DNA sequence: TGTGCCAGCAGTCCGGACTGGGCGAGCAATCAGCCCCAGCATTTT.

This rearrangement joins TRBV7-9 to TRBJ1-2; D perhaps matches TRBD1 (6 bases). In germline, CDR1 is SEHNR, CDR2 FQNEAQ (reference sequence). Deletions cut 4 bases from V and 6 bases from J, with 15 bases between. The CDR3 contains 14 residues. The CDR3 sequence: CASSSSGGLHGYTF. The CDR3 DNA is TGTGCCAGCAGCTCCTCTGGGGGCTTACATGGCTACACCTTC.

V gene TRBV28 combines with J gene TRBJ2-3; weak D call: TRBD1 (6 bases). CDR3 length: 16 amino acids. V lost 5 bases and J lost 5, with 20 bases in between. Germline V gene sequence: CDR1 MDHEN, CDR2 SYDVKM. DNA for the CDR3: TGTGCCAGCAGTCCACTGAGGGGGTGGCACCGAGATACGCAGTATTTT. It translates to CASSPLRGWHRDTQYF.

CDR3 bases: TGTGCCAGCAGGAAAGGGGCTAACACTGAAGCTTTCTTT. This encodes CASRKGANTEAFF. The chain carries TRBV6-4 and TRBJ1-1; perhaps TRBD1 as D (5 bases). Germline CDR1 reads MRHNA; CDR2 reads SNTAGT. The CDR3 spans 13 residues. The ends were cut back, 6 bases at V and 2 bases at J, with 10 bases in the middle.

The chain joins TRBV7-3 to TRBJ1-2; perhaps TRBD1 as D (6 bases). The length of the CDR3 is 16 residues. CDR1 is SGHTA, CDR2 FQGTGA, per germline. The germline V and J ends were trimmed by 1 base and 2 bases, with 14 bases remaining between them. The CDR3 nucleotides read TGTGCCAGCAGCTTAATAGGGGGGGCCGGCAACTATGGCTACACCTTC. Translation: CASSLIGGAGNYGYTF.

The chain combines TRBV10-3 with TRBJ1-2; D is ambiguous. Germline loops: CDR1 ENHRY, CDR2 SYGVKD. The V gene lost 4 bases and the J gene lost 1 base, with 7 bases spanning the gap. This CDR3 is built from 13 residues. As DNA, the CDR3 is TGTGCCATCAGTGCAACAGATAACTATGGCTACACCTTC. Translation gives CAISATDNYGYTF.

The genes are TRBV6-5 and TRBJ2-7; 8 nucleotides agree with TRBD2. Germline V CDR1 and CDR2: MNHEY, SVGAGI. The J segment lost 6 bases and the V segment lost 2 bases, leaving 6 bases of the junction unmatched. CDR3 length: 14 residues. The CDR3 DNA reads TGTGCCAGCAGTTACGTTAGCGGGAAGGGCGAGCAGTACTTC. The encoded protein is CASSYVSGKGEQYF.

In this sample, this clone turned up once. The chain carries TRBV7-9 and TRBJ2-1; 8 bases map to TRBD2. Losses at the gene ends were 4 bases for V and 10 bases for J; bases not matched to a gene: 0. Germline V lookup: CDR1 SEHNR, CDR2 FQNEAQ (reference sequence). This CDR3 contains 11 residues. The CDR3 coding sequence is TGTGCCAGCAGCTCTAGCGGGGAGCAGTTCTTC. It is translated as CASSSSGEQFF. The entire variable domain, with the rest obtained from reference TRBV7-9 and TRBJ2-1, is as follows: DTGVSQNPRHKITKRGQNVTFRCDPISEHNRLYWYRQTLGQGPEFLTYFQNEAQLEKSRLLSDRFSAERPKGSFSTLEIQRTEQGDSAMYLCASSSSGEQFFGPGTRLTVL.

This sequence joins TRBV5-1 and TRBJ2-2; 14 bases are a match to TRBD2. Germline V lookup: CDR1 SGHRS, CDR2 YFSETQ. The CDR3 has 18 residues. Germline trimming cut 4 bases from V and 5 bases from J; bases unmatched to any gene: 10. The CDR3 here is CASSGSGTSGRGTGELFF. DNA of the CDR3: TGCGCCAGCAGCGGTTCGGGGACTAGCGGGAGAGGGACCGGGGAGCTGTTTTTT.

The chain combines TRBV28 with TRBJ2-7; 9 bases align to TRBD1. CDR3 length: 16 amino acids. The J segment lost 1 base and the V segment lost 4 bases, leaving 8 bases of the junction unmatched. CDR1 is MDHEN and CDR2 is SYDVKM in the germline V gene. The DNA of the CDR3 is TGTGCCAGCAGTTCCCCCCCGACAGGGGGGTCCTACGAGCAGTACTTC. Residues: CASSSPPTGGSYEQYF.

The J gene is TRBJ1-2, the V gene TRBV7-9; 8 bases match TRBD1. This CDR3 region has 12 residues. Germline trimming cut 7 bases from V and 11 bases from J; bases unmatched to any gene: 9. Per the germline V gene, CDR1 is SEHNR and CDR2 is FQNEAQ (reference sequence). CDR3 coding DNA: TGTGCCAGCACCTCCCCGACAGGGGATTACACCTTC. Translated, it gives CASTSPTGDYTF. Full variable domain (missing parts from reference TRBV7-9 and TRBJ1-2): DTGVSQNPRHKITKRGQNVTFRCDPISEHNRLYWYRQTLGQGPEFLTYFQNEAQLEKSRLLSDRFSAERPKGSFSTLEIQRTEQGDSAMYLCASTSPTGDYTFGSGTRLTVV.

This clone showed up just once. The rearrangement links TRBV30 to TRBJ1-3; D is perhaps TRBD1 (5 bases). Germline V gene data show CDR1 as GTSNPN and CDR2 as SVGIG (reference sequence). CDR3 size: 14 residues. V lost 1 base and J 2 bases, leaving 9 bases between the germline ends. CDR3: CAWSDGTAGNTIYF. CDR3 DNA sequence: TGTGCCTGGAGTGACGGGACTGCTGGAAACACCATATATTTT.

The sample holds one count of this clone. The chain links TRBV7-9 to TRBJ2-3; D remains unclear. The length of the CDR3 is 12 residues. Trimming removed 8 bases at V and 4 bases at J, with 10 bases between. Germline V CDR1 and CDR2: SEHNR, FQNEAQ (reference sequence). CDR3 protein: CASGPSSDTQYF. The CDR3 coding sequence is TGTGCCAGCGGGCCCTCATCAGATACGCAGTATTTT.

CDR3 coding DNA: TGTGCCAGCAGCCCCCTTAGCGGGTACAATGAGCAGTTCTTC. Translated: CASSPLSGYNEQFF. The chain recombines TRBV5-4 with TRBJ2-1; 7 nucleotides line up with TRBD2. The trim removed 4 bases at V and 4 bases at J, leaving 5 bases unmatched. CDR1 and CDR2 (germline): SGHNT, YYREEE (reference sequence). The CDR3 extends over 14 amino acids.

This clone occurred once. The chain employs TRBV7-3 and TRBJ1-2; no clear D gene. Deletions cut 3 bases from V and 4 bases from J, with 15 bases between. Germline loops: CDR1 SGHTA, CDR2 FQGTGA. The CDR3 runs 15 residues. CDR3 loop: CASSLSARGVYGYTF. CDR3 coding DNA: TGTGCCAGCAGCTTGTCTGCCCGGGGTGTCTATGGCTACACCTTC.

This clone was recorded a few times. This chain connects TRBV6-4 to TRBJ2-2; D gene unclear. Germline CDR1 reads MRHNA; CDR2 reads SNTAGT. V shed 4 bases and J shed 0 bases, with 3 bases lying between them. CDR3 length: 13 amino acids. CDR3 nucleotides: TGTGCCAGCAGTGCCGCGAACACCGGGGAGCTGTTTTTT. Residues: CASSAANTGELFF.

This chain uses TRBV2 with TRBJ1-1; TRBD1 matches 10 bases. Unmatched junction bases numbered 15, after V lost 6 bases and J lost 5 bases. The length of the CDR3 is 17 residues. The germline V gene encodes CDR1 SNHLY and CDR2 FYNNEI. The CDR3 here is CASSIPGTGEAGTEAFF. The CDR3 DNA reads as TGTGCCAGCAGCATCCCCGGGACAGGGGAAGCTGGGACTGAAGCTTTCTTT. The whole variable domain, remainder taken from reference TRBV2 and TRBJ1-1, is EPEVTQTPSHQVTQMGQEVILRCVPISNHLYFYWYRQILGQKVEFLVSFYNNEISEKSEIFDDQFSVERPDGSNFTLKIRSTKLEDSAMYFCASSIPGTGEAGTEAFFGQGTRLTVV.